This T cell receptor (beta chain) is drawn from a study of T cells in Graves' hyperthyroidism and ophthalmopathy. Patients were excluded because of uncontrolled infection, other autoimmune disease, pregnancy or lactation. The CDR3 has 13 amino acids. Germline V CDR1 and CDR2: MNHNS, SASEGT. The germline V and J ends were trimmed by 7 bases and 3 bases, with 12 bases remaining between them. Using RNA transcripts as the source, TCR beta CDR3 regions were amplified. First-round RT-PCR with HTBI primers amplified the TCR CDR3 region. TCRdb reprocessed the multiplex PCR reads via MiXCR and lists one record per CDR3 protein. The sample includes hundreds of thousands of distinct CDR3 sequences, 35% to 55% of them seen just once.

The sequence came from a woman aged 18-29 years with Graves' hyperthyroidism. The sample comprised peripheral blood or thyroid tissue (not recorded which). The chain employs TRBV6-1 and TRBJ2-5, with D maybe TRBD2 (6 bases). In DNA form, the CDR3 reads TGTGCCAGCAAGGCTAGCGCCAAAGAGACCCAGTACTTC. It translates to CASKASAKETQYF.